This T cell receptor (beta chain) was sequenced in a study of shared clonotypes between healthy human individuals. The naive CD8 population came from CD45RO-negative cells selected for CCR7, without terminally differentiated effector memory CD45RA+ cells. With 11 bases removed from V and 2 bases from J, the gap between germline ends came to 12 bases. This CDR3 spans 12 amino acids. Germline V gene lookup returns CDR1 SNHLY and CDR2 FYNNEI. This clone was found a few times. The data were produced by immunoSEQ multiplex PCR, yet TCRdb's version contains in-frame clones alone and is incomplete. The sample includes around 1,900,000 clones, roughly 95% of them seen just once.

Sequencing was performed on naive CD8+ T cells from PBMCs. The source is a man aged 18 to 30 in good health. Some clones in this sample may be carry-over from other donors' samples. J is TRBJ1-1 and V is TRBV2; the D gene is possibly TRBD1 (5 bases). This CDR3 reads CAGHQGNTEAFF. In DNA form, the CDR3 reads TGTGCCGGCCACCAGGGTAACACTGAAGCTTTCTTT.